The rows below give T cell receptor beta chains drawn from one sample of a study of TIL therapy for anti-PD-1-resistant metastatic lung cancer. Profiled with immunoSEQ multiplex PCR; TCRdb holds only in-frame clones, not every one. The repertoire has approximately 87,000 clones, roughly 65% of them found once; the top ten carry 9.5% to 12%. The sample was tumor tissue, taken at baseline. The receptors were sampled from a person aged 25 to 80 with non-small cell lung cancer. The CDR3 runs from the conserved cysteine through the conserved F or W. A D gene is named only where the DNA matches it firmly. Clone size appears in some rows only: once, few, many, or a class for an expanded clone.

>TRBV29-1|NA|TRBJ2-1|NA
CSVDVGVMHEQFF
TGCAGCGTTGACGTCGGTGTGATGCATGAGCAGTTCTTC
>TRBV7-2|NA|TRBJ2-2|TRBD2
CASSFPSGGATGELFF
TGTGCCAGCAGCTTCCCCAGCGGGGGAGCCACCGGGGAGCTGTTTTTT
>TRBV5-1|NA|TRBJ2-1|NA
CASSKDRPSNEQFF
TGCGCCAGCAGTAAAGACAGGCCTTCCAATGAGCAGTTCTTC
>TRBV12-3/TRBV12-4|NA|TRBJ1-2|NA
CASSLGQGYGYTF
TGTGCCAGCAGTTTAGGGCAGGGCTATGGCTACACCTTC
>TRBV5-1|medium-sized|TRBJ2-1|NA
CASSLGSGFEQFF
TGCGCCAGCAGCTTGGGTTCCGGGTTTGAGCAGTTCTTC
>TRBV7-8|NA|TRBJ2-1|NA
CASSYRDKYQGGSYNEQFF
TGTGCCAGCAGCTACCGGGACAAATACCAGGGGGGTTCCTACAATGAGCAGTTCTTC
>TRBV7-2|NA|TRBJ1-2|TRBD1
CASSSPTGTNGYTF
TGTGCCAGCAGCTCCCCGACAGGGACGAATGGCTACACCTTC
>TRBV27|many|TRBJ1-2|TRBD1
CASSPHTLQGEYGYTF
TGTGCCAGCAGTCCCCACACCCTACAGGGGGAATATGGCTACACCTTC
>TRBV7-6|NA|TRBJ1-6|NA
CASSLSRAWNSPLHF
TGTGCCAGCAGCTTGTCCAGGGCTTGGAATTCACCCCTCCACTTT
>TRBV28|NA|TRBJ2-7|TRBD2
CASNGRTSGNEQYF
TGTGCCAGCAATGGGCGGACTAGCGGGAACGAGCAGTACTTC
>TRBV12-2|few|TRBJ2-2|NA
CASRFPLGGELFF
TGTGCAAGTCGCTTCCCTTTAGGCGGGGAGCTGTTTTTT
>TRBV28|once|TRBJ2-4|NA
CASSFPGLNIQYF
TGTGCCAGCAGTTTCCCAGGGTTAAACATTCAGTACTTC
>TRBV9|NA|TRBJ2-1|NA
CASSVRWSSYNEQFF
TGTGCCAGCAGCGTAAGGTGGAGCTCCTACAATGAGCAGTTCTTC
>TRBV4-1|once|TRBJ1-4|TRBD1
CASSLTTGESNEKLFF
TGCGCCAGCAGCCTCACCACAGGGGAGAGTAATGAAAAACTGTTTTTT
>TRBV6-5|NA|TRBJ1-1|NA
CASSYTDLTEAFF
TGTGCCAGCAGTTACACGGACCTTACTGAAGCTTTCTTT
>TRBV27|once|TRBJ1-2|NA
CASTQGTPGYGYTF
TGTGCCAGCACTCAAGGGACCCCGGGCTATGGCTACACCTTC
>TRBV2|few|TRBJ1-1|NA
CASTSELADTEAFF
TGTGCCAGCACCTCGGAATTGGCAGACACTGAAGCTTTCTTT
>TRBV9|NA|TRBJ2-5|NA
CASSPTGLVETQYF
TGTGCCAGCAGCCCGACAGGACTAGTCGAGACCCAGTACTTC
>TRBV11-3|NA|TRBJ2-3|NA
CASSSLDTQYF
TGTGCCAGCAGCAGCTTAGATACGCAGTATTTT
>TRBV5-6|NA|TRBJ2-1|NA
CASSALRDFYYNEQFF
TGTGCCAGCAGCGCCCTCCGGGACTTTTACTACAATGAGCAGTTCTTC
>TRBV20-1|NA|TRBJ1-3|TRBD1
CSASKTGAGNTIYF
TGCAGTGCTAGTAAGACAGGGGCTGGAAACACCATATATTTT
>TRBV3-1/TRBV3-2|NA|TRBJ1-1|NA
CASSSRLMNTEAFF
TGTGCCAGCAGTTCCCGCCTTATGAACACTGAAGCTTTCTTT
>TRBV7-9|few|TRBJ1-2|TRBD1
CASSLAGQGAVRYTF
TGTGCCAGCAGCTTAGCAGGACAGGGGGCGGTTCGCTACACCTTC
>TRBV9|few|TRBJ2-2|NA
CASSPRGNTGELFF
TGTGCCAGCAGCCCGAGGGGGAACACCGGGGAGCTGTTTTTT
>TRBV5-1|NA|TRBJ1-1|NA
CASSLAASRYTEAFF
TGCGCCAGCAGCTTGGCGGCGTCGAGATACACTGAAGCTTTCTTT
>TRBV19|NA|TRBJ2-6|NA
CASSTVYSGANVLTF
TGTGCCAGTAGTACGGTCTACTCTGGGGCCAACGTCCTGACTTTC
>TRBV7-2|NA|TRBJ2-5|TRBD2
CASSPRGGETQYF
TGTGCCAGCAGCCCGCGGGGGGGAGAGACCCAGTACTTC
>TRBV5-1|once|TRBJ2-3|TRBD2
CASATGTSGRPTDTQYF
TGCGCCAGCGCTACCGGGACTAGCGGGCGGCCCACAGATACGCAGTATTTT
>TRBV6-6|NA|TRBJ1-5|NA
CATTYGRTDNQPQHF
TGTGCCACCACATACGGACGGACCGACAATCAGCCCCAGCATTTT
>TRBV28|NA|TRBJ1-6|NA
CASSLHGGNSPLHF
TGTGCCAGCAGTTTACATGGGGGTAATTCACCCCTCCACTTT
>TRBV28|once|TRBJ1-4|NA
CASIGQPQEKKLFF
TGTGCCAGCATCGGACAGCCCCAAGAGAAAAAACTGTTTTTT
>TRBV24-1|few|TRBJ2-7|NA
CATSGTTFSYEQYF
TGTGCCACCAGTGGGACAACGTTCTCCTACGAGCAGTACTTC
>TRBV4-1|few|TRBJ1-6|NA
CASSHGIGGARSPLHF
TGCGCCAGCAGCCACGGAATCGGGGGGGCGCGATCACCCCTCCACTTT
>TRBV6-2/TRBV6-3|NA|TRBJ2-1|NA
CASSYQGEQFF
TGTGCCAGCAGTTACCAGGGGGAGCAGTTCTTC
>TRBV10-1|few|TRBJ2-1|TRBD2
CASSTSGNNEQFF
TGCGCCAGCAGTACTAGCGGAAACAATGAGCAGTTCTTC
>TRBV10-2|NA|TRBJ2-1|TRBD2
CASGEGAYNEQFF
TGCGCCAGCGGGGAGGGAGCCTACAATGAGCAGTTCTTC
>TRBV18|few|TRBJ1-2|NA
CASSPGTFGDYGYTF
TGTGCCAGCTCACCGGGGACATTTGGGGACTATGGCTACACCTTC
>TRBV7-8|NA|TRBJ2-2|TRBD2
CASSPGTSGVTGELFF
TGTGCCAGCAGCCCCGGGACTAGCGGGGTGACCGGGGAGCTGTTTTTT